This section outlines one T cell receptor beta chain sequence together with its context. Its cognate antigen is unknown. Running of the assay took place at deep level. Profiled with immunoSEQ multiplex PCR; TCRdb holds only in-frame clones, not every one. Of about 380,000 clones listed, approximately 97% are singletons. The sample belongs to a study of shared clonotypes between healthy human individuals. Points from the study as a whole: Incomplete sequencing of sorted subsets was indicated by rarefaction despite large depth. Naive subsets usually exceeded memory subsets in estimated richness.

CDR1 is SGHAT, CDR2 FQNNGV, per germline. V gave up 0 bases and J gave up 3 bases, with 8 bases separating them. This CDR3 has 15 residues. Pooled CD45RO+ cells and CCR7-negative CD45RA+ TemRA cells made up CD8 memory. Sequenced sample: memory CD8+ T cells sorted from blood. Subset denoted: CD45RO+ cells pooled with CCR7-negative TemRA cells. This chain uses TRBV11-2 with TRBJ2-2; no clear D gene. The sequence derives from a young man in good health. CDR3 sequence (DNA): TGTGCCAGCAGCTTAGAGGTACACTACACCGGGGAGCTGTTTTTT. It is translated as CASSLEVHYTGELFF.